The clone carrying this TCR beta chain was observed a handful of times. Researchers turned away patients with other autoimmune diseases, uncontrolled infections, pregnancy or lactation. Clinical symptoms, serum thyroxine, TRAb, thyroid ultrasound and orbital computed tomography determined diagnosis. Germline values: CDR1 LNHDA, CDR2 SQIVND (reference sequence). The CDR3 runs to 15 residues. V was clipped by 3 bases and J by 3 bases; unmatched bases: 7. The record originates from a study of Graves' ophthalmopathy and Graves' hyperthyroidism. TCR beta CDR3 amplification used RNA transcripts. In the first round, RT-PCR was carried out with HTBI primers, and a multiplex PCR formed the second round. TCRdb reanalysed the multiplex PCR reads using MiXCR and keeps one entry per CDR3 protein. Here the sample spans 200,000 to 300,000 distinct CDR3 sequences, 40% to 50% being singletons.

This receptor was obtained from an adult man with Graves' ophthalmopathy. Sequencing input: peripheral blood. V gene TRBV19 combines with J gene TRBJ1-1; 7 bases align to TRBD1. CDR3 amino acids: CASSIIGTVDTEAFF. Here the CDR3 DNA reads TGTGCCAGTAGTATTATTGGGACAGTGGACACTGAAGCTTTCTTT.